This T cell receptor beta chain derives from a study of shared clonotypes between healthy human individuals. Deletions cut 2 bases from V and 12 bases from J, with 26 bases between. CDR1 and CDR2 from the germline V gene are SGHVS and FQNEAQ. The CDR3 has 16 amino acids. Remarks on this clone: Its antigen remains unknown.

Donors, without exception, were Caucasian adults residing in Nashville, Tennessee. Sorted-subset replicate PCRs used around 200 ng of genomic DNA. This amount corresponded to 30,000 to 35,000 T cell genomes. Method: immunoSEQ multiplex PCR; TCRdb's copy keeps in-frame clones and lacks some. The sample includes over 1.4 million clones, 95% to 97% of them seen just once. The study's findings and limits: Unshared clonotypes carried lower generation probabilities than those common to all four donors. Rarefaction analysis demonstrated incomplete sorted-subset sequencing notwithstanding large depth.

The TCR sequence derives from a man in his thirties or forties in good health. V and J are TRBV7-8 and TRBJ2-7, with D possibly matching TRBD1 (6 bases). Sequencing was performed on naive CD4+ T cells sorted from blood. Subset reported: CD45RA+ positively selected. CDR3 nucleotides: TGTGCCAGCAGCTTAAAATTTACAGTCCAGGGAGAGACAGGGTACTTC. This codes for CASSLKFTVQGETGYF.